Presented here are 27 T cell receptor beta chains from one specimen sequenced in a study of cytomegalovirus exposure and HLA in healthy donors. Primers for the PCR totalled 60 Vbeta and 13 Jbeta. Profiling relied on immunoSEQ multiplex PCR, and the TCRdb table lists in-frame clones only, not all of them. The sample contains 140,000 to 150,000 clones, 70% to 85% of which appear only once. Source material: PBMCs. The receptor set was obtained from a woman aged 55-69 years in good health and CMV-seropositive.

There are a few counts of this clone. The V gene is TRBV28, the J gene TRBJ2-7; TRBD2 might be the D (6 bases). Between the trimmed V and J ends, which lost 6 bases and 2 bases, there was a span of 14 bases. The germline CDR1 and CDR2 sequences are MDHEN and SYDVKM. The length of the CDR3 is 14 residues. CDR3 DNA: TGTGCCAGCAGGGGACTTGCCGGGGCCTACGAGCAGTACTTC. Translating it yields CASRGLAGAYEQYF. The full variable domain, completed using reference TRBV28 and TRBJ2-7, is DVKVTQSSRYLVKRTGEKVFLECVQDMDHENMFWYRQDPGLGLRLIYFSYDVKMKEKGDIPEGYSVSREKKERFSLILESASTNQTSMYLCASRGLAGAYEQYFGPGTRLTVT.

The chain has TRBV6-5 and TRBJ1-5; 10 nucleotides align to TRBD1. CDR3 length equals 16 residues. Trimming cost V 4 bases and J 5 bases; bases outside gene matches: 8. Germline CDR1 and CDR2: MNHEY and SVGAGI. The CDR3 reads CASSSLRDRGHQPQHF. CDR3 nucleotides: TGTGCCAGCAGTTCTCTCCGGGACAGGGGTCATCAGCCCCAGCATTTT.

This sequence joins TRBV27 and TRBJ1-4; TRBD1 might be the D (5 bases). Trimming took 2 bases from V and 7 from J, leaving 17 bases between them. Germline CDR1 MNHEY, CDR2 SMNVEV (reference sequence). The CDR3 length is 16 residues. In DNA, the CDR3 is TGTGCCAGCAGTTTAACTGGGGGGAGGAGAAGTGAAAAACTGTTTTTT. This translates into CASSLTGGRRSEKLFF.

The chain is built from TRBV28 and TRBJ1-1, with D possibly matching TRBD1 (5 bases). From germline, CDR1 is MDHEN and CDR2 SYDVKM. The CDR3 loop spans 12 amino acids. V was shortened by 6 bases and J by 6 bases, with 11 bases between the two germline ends. The CDR3 DNA follows: TGTGCCAGCAGGGAGGGGCCCGCTGAAGCTTTCTTT. This translates into CASREGPAEAFF.

V and J are TRBV6-5 and TRBJ2-5, with D perhaps TRBD2 (5 bases). The CDR3 totals 16 residues. Germline V lookup: CDR1 MNHEY, CDR2 SVGAGI. Trimming cost V 0 bases and J 4 bases, with 15 bases left between them. This CDR3 is CASSYSRYEAGETQYF. The CDR3 DNA sequence: TGTGCCAGCAGTTACTCGAGATATGAGGCGGGAGAGACCCAGTACTTC.

The CDR3 sequence is CASSPLGPRSGANVLTF. The CDR3 region has the DNA TGTGCCAGCTCACCCCTCGGTCCGCGCTCTGGGGCCAACGTCCTGACTTTC. V and J are TRBV18 and TRBJ2-6; D unresolved. Trimming took 3 bases from V and 0 from J, leaving 12 bases between them. This CDR3 is 17 amino acids long. Germline CDR1 KGHSH, CDR2 LQKENI.

J is TRBJ2-2 and V is TRBV5-4; D is perhaps TRBD1 (6 bases). The CDR3 spans 14 residues. The germline CDR1 and CDR2 sequences are SGHNT and YYREEE (reference sequence). Trimming pared 4 bases from V and 3 bases from J, leaving 10 bases between. DNA of the CDR3: TGTGCCAGCAGCGGTGGACAGTACACCGGGGAGCTGTTTTTT. This translates into CASSGGQYTGELFF.

CDR3 bases: TGTGCCAGCAGTTCACAGTCACCCCGGGAGGTGGAGACCCAGTACTTC. Residues: CASSSQSPREVETQYF. This rearrangement joins TRBV28 to TRBJ2-5, with 7 bases fitting TRBD2. Germline V gene data show CDR1 as MDHEN and CDR2 as SYDVKM. J gave up 5 bases and V 4 bases, and 13 bases lay outside the gene matches. This CDR3 has 16 amino acids.

The chain joins TRBV27 to TRBJ2-1; TRBD2 aligns across 13 bases. The CDR3 is made up of 15 amino acids. Germline CDR1 MNHEY, CDR2 SMNVEV (reference sequence). Trimming at V came to 6 bases and at J to 7 bases, leaving 6 bases not matched to a gene. Here the CDR3 DNA reads TGTGCCAGCAGCGCCGGGACTAGCGGGACTAATGAGCAGTTCTTC. Translated: CASSAGTSGTNEQFF.

V usage is TRBV7-8 and J usage is TRBJ2-5, with a weak D call TRBD2 (6 bases). The closer fit of TRBJ2-7 to the DNA end suggests the J call may be wrong. CDR1 is SGHVS, CDR2 FQNEAQ, per germline. This CDR3 is 13 amino acids long. DNA of the CDR3: TGTGCCAGCGTTCGGGGACTCCTATACGAGCAGTACTTC. It yields the protein CASVRGLLYEQYF.

This clone was counted between two and nine times. V gene TRBV10-3 combines with J gene TRBJ2-7, with TRBD2 matching 7 bases. The trim removed 7 bases at V and 6 bases at J, leaving 6 bases unmatched. The CDR3 contains 12 residues. CDR1 ENHRY and CDR2 SYGVKD come from the germline V gene. CDR3 DNA: TGTGCCATCACCAGCGGGAAAGGCGAGCAGTACTTC. Its translation is CAITSGKGEQYF.

The V call is TRBV9, the J call TRBJ2-3, with D perhaps TRBD2 (5 bases). V lost 0 bases and J 3 bases, leaving 11 bases between the germline ends. This CDR3 contains 15 residues. Looked up from germline, CDR1 is SGDLS and CDR2 is YYNGEE. The DNA of the CDR3 is TGTGCCAGCAGCGTAGAAGAGGGTATAACAGATACGCAGTATTTT. It specifies CASSVEEGITDTQYF.

The chain couples TRBV18 to TRBJ1-1; a possible D gene is TRBD1 (6 bases). V was pared by 5 bases and J by 2 bases, with 12 bases between. Germline values: CDR1 KGHSH, CDR2 LQKENI. The CDR3 extends over 14 amino acids. The CDR3, as DNA: TGTGCCAGCTCAGAACAACAGGGAAACACTGAAGCTTTCTTT. Translation gives CASSEQQGNTEAFF.

The V call is TRBV5-5, the J call TRBJ2-7; possible D gene TRBD2, 6 bases. The V gene's germline CDR1 is SGHKS and CDR2 YYEKEE (reference sequence). V lost 2 bases and J lost 6, with 12 bases in between. The CDR3 contains 13 residues. The CDR3 DNA follows: TGTGCCAGCAGCTTACCCGGGGGATCCGAGCAGTACTTC. Protein product: CASSLPGGSEQYF.

This chain links TRBV5-5 with TRBJ2-2; 10 bases agree with TRBD1. CDR1 SGHKS and CDR2 YYEKEE come from the germline V gene (reference sequence). This CDR3 has 15 amino acids. The V gene end was trimmed by 4 bases and the J gene end by 6 bases; junction bases not matched to a gene: 6. For the CDR3, the DNA is TGTGCCAGCAGCAACCGGGACAGGGGTTCCGGGGAGCTGTTTTTT. Protein sequence: CASSNRDRGSGELFF.

The chain recombines TRBV30 with TRBJ2-7; 10 bases line up with TRBD2. This CDR3 has 17 residues. The V gene's germline CDR1 is GTSNPN and CDR2 SVGIG (reference sequence). The V and J ends lost 2 bases and 2 bases, in that order; junction bases with no gene match: 12. CDR3 region: CAWSPARLAGAAYEQYF. The CDR3 nucleotides are TGTGCCTGGAGTCCCGCACGGCTAGCGGGGGCTGCCTACGAGCAGTACTTC.

This chain connects TRBV2 to TRBJ1-1; D remains unclear. The germline V and J ends were trimmed by 1 base and 0 bases, with 12 bases remaining between them. Germline CDR1 is SNHLY and CDR2 is FYNNEI. The CDR3 is 16 amino acids. CDR3 residues: CASSEDGGRVNTEAFF. DNA for the CDR3: TGTGCCAGCAGTGAAGATGGAGGGAGAGTGAACACTGAAGCTTTCTTT.

The CDR3 loop is CASSVGGLDTQYF. In DNA form, the CDR3 reads TGTGCCAGCAGCGTAGGTGGGCTGGATACGCAGTATTTT. V and J are TRBV9 and TRBJ2-3; D is unclear. The ends were cut back, 0 bases at V and 6 bases at J, with 8 bases in the middle. CDR1 is SGDLS, CDR2 YYNGEE, per germline. The CDR3 contains 13 residues.

The rearrangement joins TRBV7-2 to TRBJ1-1; D not certain. The V and J ends lost 4 bases and 7 bases respectively, with 7 bases between them. The CDR3 has 11 amino acids. The germline V gene has CDR1 SGHTA and CDR2 FQGNSA. CDR3 loop: CASSSADEAFF. CDR3 bases: TGTGCCAGCAGCTCGGCGGATGAAGCTTTCTTT.

This clone was recorded many times. The chain is built from TRBV6-6 and TRBJ2-7; TRBD1 aligns across 7 bases. With 6 bases clipped from V and 1 base from J, the junction kept 9 bases outside the gene matches. The germline gives CDR1 MNHNY, CDR2 SVGAGI (reference sequence). The CDR3 length is 15 residues. CDR3 in amino acids: CASSSNQGQSYEQYF. CDR3 DNA: TGTGCCAGCAGCTCTAACCAGGGACAGTCCTACGAGCAGTACTTC.

The rearrangement joins TRBV19 to TRBJ1-1; TRBD1 might be the D (6 bases). The CDR3 totals 16 residues. V was pared by 4 bases and J by 2 bases, with 17 bases between. Germline assignment: CDR1 LNHDA and CDR2 SQIVND (reference sequence). The CDR3 DNA sequence: TGTGCCAGTAGTAGGATACCCGGGACATCCAACACTGAAGCTTTCTTT. Residues: CASSRIPGTSNTEAFF.

The chain employs TRBV7-8 and TRBJ2-1; the match to TRBD2 covers 8 bases. Germline values: CDR1 SGHVS, CDR2 FQNEAQ. J gave up 1 base and V 1 base, and 3 bases lay outside the gene matches. The length of the CDR3 is 16 residues. The CDR3 sequence: CASSLDGTSSYNEQFF. Here the CDR3 DNA reads TGTGCCAGCAGCTTAGATGGGACTAGTTCCTACAATGAGCAGTTCTTC.

This chain connects TRBV11-1 to TRBJ2-7; 10 bases fit TRBD2. Trimming at V came to 4 bases and at J to 7 bases, leaving 13 bases not matched to a gene. This CDR3 has 16 residues. Germline V gene data show CDR1 as SGHAT and CDR2 as FQDESV (reference sequence). CDR3 bases: TGTGCCAGCAGCTCAAAATGGACTAGCGGTCTAGGGGAGCAGTACTTC. This sequence encodes CASSSKWTSGLGEQYF.

The sample holds one count of this clone. V is TRBV19 and J is TRBJ1-4, with 12 positions matching TRBD1. The junction had 8 bases not matched to a gene; V was cut back by 3 bases and J by 6 bases. Germline V gives CDR1 LNHDA, CDR2 SQIVND (reference sequence). The CDR3 totals 17 residues. The chain's CDR3 is CASSIAGTGGFDEKLFF. The CDR3 DNA follows: TGTGCCAGTAGTATCGCCGGGACAGGGGGCTTCGATGAAAAACTGTTTTTT.

The rearrangement links TRBV4-2 to TRBJ2-7; 7 bases map to TRBD2. This CDR3 contains 16 residues. J gave up 5 bases and V 3 bases, and 13 bases lay outside the gene matches. Germline V lookup: CDR1 LGHNA, CDR2 YNFKEQ. CDR3 in amino acids: CASSHGDSAGAHEQYF. The CDR3 DNA reads TGTGCCAGCAGCCATGGAGACTCGGCGGGAGCCCACGAGCAGTACTTC.

The rearrangement uses TRBV6-1 and TRBJ2-7; 7 nucleotides match TRBD1. The trim removed 7 bases at V and 0 bases at J, leaving 6 bases unmatched. There are 14 residues in the CDR3. Germline CDR1 and CDR2: MNHNS and SASEGT. CDR3 sequence: CASKLGQPSYEQYF. The CDR3 nucleotides are TGTGCCAGCAAACTGGGACAGCCCTCCTACGAGCAGTACTTC.

This rearrangement joins TRBV28 to TRBJ2-7; 8 bases fit TRBD1. The CDR3 sequence is 17 residues long. CDR1 MDHEN and CDR2 SYDVKM come from the germline V gene. Germline trimming cut 3 bases from V and 2 bases from J; bases unmatched to any gene: 12. The CDR3, as DNA: TGTGCCAGCAGTTTCTCCCAGACAGGGGACCTGACCTACGAGCAGTACTTC. It translates to CASSFSQTGDLTYEQYF.